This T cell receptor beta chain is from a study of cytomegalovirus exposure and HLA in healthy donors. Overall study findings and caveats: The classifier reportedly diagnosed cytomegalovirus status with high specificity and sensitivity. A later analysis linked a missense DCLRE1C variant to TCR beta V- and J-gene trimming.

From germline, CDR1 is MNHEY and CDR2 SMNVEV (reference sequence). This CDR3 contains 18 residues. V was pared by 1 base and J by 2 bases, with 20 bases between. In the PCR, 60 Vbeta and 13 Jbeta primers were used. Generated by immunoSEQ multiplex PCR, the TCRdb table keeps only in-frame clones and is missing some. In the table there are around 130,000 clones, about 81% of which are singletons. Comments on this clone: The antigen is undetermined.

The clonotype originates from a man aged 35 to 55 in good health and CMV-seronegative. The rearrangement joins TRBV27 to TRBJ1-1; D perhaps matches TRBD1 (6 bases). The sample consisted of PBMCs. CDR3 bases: TGTGCCAGCAGTTTATACTCCCTGGGGGGGCAAGGAAACACTGAAGCTTTCTTT. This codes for CASSLYSLGGQGNTEAFF.